This entry lists 5 T cell receptor beta chains sequenced from one sample in a study of CD8 T cells in ankylosing spondylitis (TCRdb year 2017). Receptor libraries were prepared by 5' RACE. Sequencing was performed on an Illumina HiSeq 2500. TCRdb handled the public reads itself, with Q25 trimming in fastp and clone calling in MiXCR, and kept productive beta chains. Each record represents a unique CDR3 protein, reported with the most common genes and DNA among its rows. The sample profile shows some 290,000 distinct CDR3 sequences; around 19% of them were found once. The ten top clones hold around 8% of the sample. Source material: blood, either unsorted or a sorted T cell fraction (not recorded which). These receptor sequences come from a male donor with ankylosing spondylitis or in good health (not recorded which).

This clonotype was counted a few times. The J gene is TRBJ2-4, the V gene TRBV5-6; D is uncertain. V lost 0 bases, J lost 3 bases, and 7 bases lay in between. The CDR3 sequence is 14 residues long. CDR1 and CDR2 from the germline V gene are SGHDT and YYEEEE. The DNA for the CDR3 is TGTGCCAGCAGCTTGGGGGCCGTCAAAAACATTCAGTACTTC. It specifies CASSLGAVKNIQYF. Based on the CDR3 plus reference TRBV5-6 and TRBJ2-4, the full variable domain is DAGVTQSPTHLIKTRGQQVTLRCSPKSGHDTVSWYQQALGQGPQFIFQYYEEEERQRGNFPDRFSGHQFPNYSSELNVNALLLGDSALYLCASSLGAVKNIQYFGAGTRLSVL.

The J gene is TRBJ1-4, the V gene TRBV6-1; D is unclear. Germline CDR1 reads MNHNS; CDR2 reads SASEGT. The germline V and J ends were trimmed by 0 bases and 8 bases, with 10 bases remaining between them. CDR3 length: 14 amino acids. CDR3 region: CASSEAGRMEKLFF. The CDR3 nucleotides are TGTGCCAGCAGTGAAGCGGGAAGGATGGAAAAACTGTTTTTT.

The V call is TRBV6-6, the J call TRBJ2-7; TRBD2 aligns across 10 bases. The CDR3 extends over 14 amino acids. V was clipped by 7 bases and J by 5 bases; unmatched bases: 8. Germline V gene lookup returns CDR1 MNHNY and CDR2 SVGAGI (reference sequence). The DNA for the CDR3 is TGTGCCAGCACCCTTAGCGGGGGGTTCCACGAGCAGTACGTC. Translated, it gives CASTLSGGFHEQYV.

To note about this clonotype: Without the conserved terminal phenylalanine or tryptophan, this CDR3 likely stems from a read error. The V gene is TRBV20-1, the J gene TRBJ1-1, with D unclear. Trimming pared 0 bases from V and 1 base from J, leaving 6 bases between. The V gene's germline CDR1 is DFQATT and CDR2 SNEGSKA (reference sequence). CDR3 length: 13 amino acids. The CDR3 nucleotides read TGCAGTGCTAGAGAGGGAAAGAACACTGAAGCTTTCCTT. Translation: CSAREGKNTEAFL.

This clonotype was seen more than once but under ten times. Here the CDR3 reads CASSLQSSAKNIQYF. As DNA, the CDR3 is TGTGCCAGCAGTTTACAGAGCTCAGCCAAAAACATTCAGTACTTC. The rearrangement links TRBV12-3 or TRBV12-4 to TRBJ2-4, with D unclear. CDR3 length: 15 residues. V was trimmed by 2 bases and J by 0 bases, leaving 8 bases between them.